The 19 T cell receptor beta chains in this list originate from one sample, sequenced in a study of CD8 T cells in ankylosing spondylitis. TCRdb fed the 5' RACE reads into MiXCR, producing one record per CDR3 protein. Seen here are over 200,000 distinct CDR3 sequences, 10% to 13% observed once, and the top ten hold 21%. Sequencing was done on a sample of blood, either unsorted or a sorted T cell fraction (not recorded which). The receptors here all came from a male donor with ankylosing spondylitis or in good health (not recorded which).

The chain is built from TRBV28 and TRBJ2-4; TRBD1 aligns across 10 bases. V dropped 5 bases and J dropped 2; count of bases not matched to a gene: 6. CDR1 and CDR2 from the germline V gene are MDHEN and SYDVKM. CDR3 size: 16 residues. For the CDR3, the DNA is TGTGCCAGCAGTCGTCCGGGACAGGGGACCAAAAACATTCAGTACTTC. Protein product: CASSRPGQGTKNIQYF.

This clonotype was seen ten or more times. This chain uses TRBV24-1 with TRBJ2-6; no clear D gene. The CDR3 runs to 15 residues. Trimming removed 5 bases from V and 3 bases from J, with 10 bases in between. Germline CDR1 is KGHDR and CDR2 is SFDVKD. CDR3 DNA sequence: TGTGCCACCAGTGCTGTGGTTGGTGGGGCCAACGTCCTGACTTTC. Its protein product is CATSAVVGGANVLTF.

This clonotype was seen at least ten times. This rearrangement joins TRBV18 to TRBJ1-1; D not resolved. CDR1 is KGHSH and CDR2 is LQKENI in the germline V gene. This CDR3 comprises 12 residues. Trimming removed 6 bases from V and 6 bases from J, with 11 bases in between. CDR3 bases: TGTGCCAGCTCGGCCCGAGACGCTGAAGCTTTCTTT. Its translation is CASSARDAEAFF.

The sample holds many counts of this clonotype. CDR3 coding DNA: TGTGCCAGCAGCGAAACAGTGGCGGTAGGCTACACCTTC. It specifies CASSETVAVGYTF. The chain joins TRBV7-9 to TRBJ1-2; D remains ambiguous. Germline CDR1 is SEHNR and CDR2 is FQNEAQ (reference sequence). The CDR3 extends over 13 amino acids. V lost 5 bases, J lost 8 bases, and 15 bases lay in between. Full variable domain (rest looked up from reference TRBV7-9 and TRBJ1-2): DTGVSQNPRHKITKRGQNVTFRCDPISEHNRLYWYRQTLGQGPEFLTYFQNEAQLEKSRLLSDRFSAERPKGSFSTLEIQRTEQGDSAMYLCASSETVAVGYTFGSGTRLTVV.

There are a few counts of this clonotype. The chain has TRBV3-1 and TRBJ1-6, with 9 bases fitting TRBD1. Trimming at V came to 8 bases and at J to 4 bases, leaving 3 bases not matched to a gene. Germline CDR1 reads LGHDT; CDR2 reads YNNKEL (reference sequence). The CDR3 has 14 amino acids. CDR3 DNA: TGTGCCAGCCGGACAGGGGAATATAATTCACCCCTCCACTTT. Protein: CASRTGEYNSPLHF.

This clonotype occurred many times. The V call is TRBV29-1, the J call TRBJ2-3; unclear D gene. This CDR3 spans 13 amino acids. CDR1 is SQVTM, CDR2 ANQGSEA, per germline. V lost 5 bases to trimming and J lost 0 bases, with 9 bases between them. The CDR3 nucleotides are TGCAGCGTTTACGGTCCAAGCACAGATACGCAGTATTTT. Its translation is CSVYGPSTDTQYF.

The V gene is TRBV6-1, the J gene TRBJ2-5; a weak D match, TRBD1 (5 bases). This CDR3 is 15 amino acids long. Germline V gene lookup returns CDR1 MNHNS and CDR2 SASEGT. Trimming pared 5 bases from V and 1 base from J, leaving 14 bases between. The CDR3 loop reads CASSPPTALQETQYF. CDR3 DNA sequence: TGTGCCAGCAGTCCACCGACAGCACTCCAAGAGACCCAGTACTTC.

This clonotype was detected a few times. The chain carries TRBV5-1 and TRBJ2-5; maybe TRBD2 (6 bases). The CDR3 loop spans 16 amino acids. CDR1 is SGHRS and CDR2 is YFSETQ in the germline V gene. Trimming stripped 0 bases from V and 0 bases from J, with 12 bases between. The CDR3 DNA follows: TGCGCCAGCAGCTTGGCCGTCGGGGGAAACCAAGAGACCCAGTACTTC. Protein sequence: CASSLAVGGNQETQYF.

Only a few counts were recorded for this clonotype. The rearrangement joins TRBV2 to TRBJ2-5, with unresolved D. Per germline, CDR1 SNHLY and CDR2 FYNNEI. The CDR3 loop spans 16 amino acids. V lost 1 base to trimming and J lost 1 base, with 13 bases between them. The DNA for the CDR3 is TGTGCCAGCAGTGAAGGTTTTAGGGTCCCCCAAGAGACCCAGTACTTC. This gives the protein CASSEGFRVPQETQYF.

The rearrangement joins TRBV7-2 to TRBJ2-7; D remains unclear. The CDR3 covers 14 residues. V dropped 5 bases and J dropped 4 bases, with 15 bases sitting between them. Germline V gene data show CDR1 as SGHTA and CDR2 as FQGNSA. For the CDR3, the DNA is TGTGCCAGCAGCCGATCACGTTTAGAGTACGAGCAGTACTTC. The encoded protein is CASSRSRLEYEQYF.

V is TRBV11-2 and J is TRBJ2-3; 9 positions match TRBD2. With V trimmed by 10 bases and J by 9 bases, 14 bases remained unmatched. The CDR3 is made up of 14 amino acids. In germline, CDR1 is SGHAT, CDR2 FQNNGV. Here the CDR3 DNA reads TGTGCCAACAGGGCCCCTGCGGGGGGGTCCACGCAGTATTTT. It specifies CANRAPAGGSTQYF.

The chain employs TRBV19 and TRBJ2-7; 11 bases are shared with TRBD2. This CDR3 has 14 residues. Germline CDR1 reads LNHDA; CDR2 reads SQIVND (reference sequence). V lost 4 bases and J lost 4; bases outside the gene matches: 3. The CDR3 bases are TGTGCCAGTAGTACTAGGACTAGCGGGTACGAGCAGTACTTC. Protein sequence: CASSTRTSGYEQYF.

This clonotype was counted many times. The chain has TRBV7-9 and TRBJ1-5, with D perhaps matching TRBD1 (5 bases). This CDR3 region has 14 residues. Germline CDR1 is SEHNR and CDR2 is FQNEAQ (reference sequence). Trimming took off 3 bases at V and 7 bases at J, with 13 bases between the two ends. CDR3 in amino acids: CASSFNPGTQPQHF. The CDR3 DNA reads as TGTGCCAGCAGCTTCAACCCAGGGACCCAGCCCCAGCATTTT.

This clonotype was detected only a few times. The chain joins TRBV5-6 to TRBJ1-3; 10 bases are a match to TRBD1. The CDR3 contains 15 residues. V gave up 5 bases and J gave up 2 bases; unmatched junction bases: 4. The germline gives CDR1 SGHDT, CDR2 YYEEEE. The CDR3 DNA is TGTGCCAGCAGGCGACAGGGGGCGACTGGAAACACCATATATTTT. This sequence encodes CASRRQGATGNTIYF.

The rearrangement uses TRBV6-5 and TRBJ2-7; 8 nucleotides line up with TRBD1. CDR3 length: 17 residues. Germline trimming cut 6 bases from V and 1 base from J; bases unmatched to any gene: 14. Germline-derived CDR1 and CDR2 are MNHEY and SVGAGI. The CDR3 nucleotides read TGTGCCAGCAGCCACTCCCGGGACAGGTGGAGTTCCTACGAGCAGTACTTC. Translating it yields CASSHSRDRWSSYEQYF.

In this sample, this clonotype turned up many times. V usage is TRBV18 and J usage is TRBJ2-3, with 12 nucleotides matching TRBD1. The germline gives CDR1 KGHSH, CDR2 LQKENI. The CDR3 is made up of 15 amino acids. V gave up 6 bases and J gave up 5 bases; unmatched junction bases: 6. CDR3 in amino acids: CASSPGTGGKDTQYF. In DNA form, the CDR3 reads TGTGCCAGCTCTCCCGGGACAGGGGGCAAAGATACGCAGTATTTT.

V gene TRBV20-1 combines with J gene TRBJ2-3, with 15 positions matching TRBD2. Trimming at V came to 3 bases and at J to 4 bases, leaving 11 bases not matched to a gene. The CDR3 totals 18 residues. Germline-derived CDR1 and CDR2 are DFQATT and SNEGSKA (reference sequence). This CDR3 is CSASGTSGGFSYSDTQYF. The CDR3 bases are TGCAGTGCTAGCGGGACTAGCGGGGGGTTTTCATATTCAGATACGCAGTATTTT.

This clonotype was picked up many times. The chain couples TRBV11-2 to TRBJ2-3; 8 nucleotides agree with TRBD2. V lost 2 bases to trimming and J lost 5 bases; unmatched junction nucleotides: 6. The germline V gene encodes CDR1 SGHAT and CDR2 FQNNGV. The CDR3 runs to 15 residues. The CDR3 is CASSLFSGGQDTQYF. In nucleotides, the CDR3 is TGTGCCAGCAGCTTATTTTCGGGGGGGCAAGATACGCAGTATTTT.

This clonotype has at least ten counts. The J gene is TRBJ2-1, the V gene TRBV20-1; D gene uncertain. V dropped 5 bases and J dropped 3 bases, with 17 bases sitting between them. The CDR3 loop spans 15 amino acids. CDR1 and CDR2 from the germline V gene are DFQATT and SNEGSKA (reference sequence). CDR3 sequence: CSALPTWKDYNEQFF. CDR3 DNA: TGCAGTGCTTTACCGACGTGGAAAGACTACAATGAGCAGTTCTTC.